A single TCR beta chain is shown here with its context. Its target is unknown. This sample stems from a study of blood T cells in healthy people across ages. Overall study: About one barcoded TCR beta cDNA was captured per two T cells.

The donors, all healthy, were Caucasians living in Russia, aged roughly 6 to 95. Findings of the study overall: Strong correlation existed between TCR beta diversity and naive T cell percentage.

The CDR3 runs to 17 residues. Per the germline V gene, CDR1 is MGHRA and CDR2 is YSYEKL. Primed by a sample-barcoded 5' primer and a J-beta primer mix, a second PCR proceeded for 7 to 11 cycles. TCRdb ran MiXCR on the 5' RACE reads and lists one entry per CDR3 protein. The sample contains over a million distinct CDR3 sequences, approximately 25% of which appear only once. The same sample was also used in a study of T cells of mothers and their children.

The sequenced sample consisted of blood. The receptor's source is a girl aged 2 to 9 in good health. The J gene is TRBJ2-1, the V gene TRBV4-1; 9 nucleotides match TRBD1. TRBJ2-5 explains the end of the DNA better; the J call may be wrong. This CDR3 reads CASSPSRPGQGRETQYF. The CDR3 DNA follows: TGCGCCAGCAGCCCATCCCGTCCGGGACAGGGCCGAGAGACCCAGTACTTC.